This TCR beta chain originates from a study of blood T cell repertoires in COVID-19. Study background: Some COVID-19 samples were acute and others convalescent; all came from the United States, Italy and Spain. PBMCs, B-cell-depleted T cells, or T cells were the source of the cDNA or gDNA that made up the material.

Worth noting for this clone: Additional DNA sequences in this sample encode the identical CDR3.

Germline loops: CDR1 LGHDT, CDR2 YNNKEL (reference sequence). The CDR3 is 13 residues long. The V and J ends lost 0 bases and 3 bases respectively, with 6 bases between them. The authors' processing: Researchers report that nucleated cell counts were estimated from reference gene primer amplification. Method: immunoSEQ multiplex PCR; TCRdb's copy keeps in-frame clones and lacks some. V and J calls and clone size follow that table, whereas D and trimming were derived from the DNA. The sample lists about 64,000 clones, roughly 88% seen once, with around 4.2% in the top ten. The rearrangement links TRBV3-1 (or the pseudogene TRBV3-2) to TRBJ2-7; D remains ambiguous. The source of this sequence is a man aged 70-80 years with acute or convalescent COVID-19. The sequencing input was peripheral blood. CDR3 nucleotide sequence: TGTGCCAGCAGCCAAGACAACTACTACGAGCAGTACTTC. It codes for CASSQDNYYEQYF.